The T cell receptor (beta chain) described here comes from a study of control samples from healthy donors and cancer patients. Assay used: immunoSEQ multiplex PCR; TCRdb lists only in-frame clones, some missing. The table includes under 150,000 clones, about 88% detected once. CDR3 length: 16 residues. J lost 4 bases, V lost 5 bases, and 6 bases had no gene match. From germline, CDR1 is KGHDR and CDR2 SFDVKD. The sequence derives from a woman in her 70s in good health. The rearrangement joins TRBV24-1 to TRBJ1-5, with 11 bases fitting TRBD1. The sequenced sample was blood. CDR3 nucleotides: TGTGCCACCAGTGCCGGGGGACAGGGGGGGAATCAGCCCCAGCATTTT. Its translation: CATSAGGQGGNQPQHF.